This is a list of T cell receptor beta chains from one sample in a study of T cell responses to AZD1222 COVID-19 vaccine. Sequencing was performed with immunoSEQ multiplex PCR; in TCRdb, only in-frame clones are kept and a portion is missing. The sample holds about 200,000 clones, about 92% seen once. The sample was peripheral blood, taken 28 days after the second dose of the MenACWY control vaccine. The receptors shown here come from an adult who received the MenACWY meningococcal vaccine as a control. CDR3s include the opening cysteine and the closing phenylalanine or tryptophan. D genes are given only for firm matches. Clone size is shown for a subset of rows, as once, few, many or a class of expanded clone.

v_call,j_call,clone_size,d_call,cdr3_nt,cdr3_aa
TRBV12-3/TRBV12-4,TRBJ1-2,-,-,TGTGCCAGCAGTTTAGCGGAGAACGGCTACACCTTC,CASSLAENGYTF
TRBV6-6,TRBJ2-3,once,TRBD2,TGTGCCAGCATCCGAGGGACTAAATCAGATACGCAGTATTTT,CASIRGTKSDTQYF
TRBV7-2,TRBJ2-1,-,TRBD1,TGTGCCAGCAGCGACCAGGGGGCACGGGGCAATGAGCAGTTCTTC,CASSDQGARGNEQFF
TRBV18,TRBJ2-2,-,-,TGTGCCAGCTCACCATTTGGGGTCAGCAGAGGGACAACCGGGGAGCTGTTTTTT,CASSPFGVSRGTTGELFF
TRBV5-1,TRBJ1-4,-,-,TGCGCCAGCAGCGTGGGACAAAACGGTGCTAATGAAAAACTGTTTTTT,CASSVGQNGANEKLFF
TRBV30,TRBJ2-5,-,-,TGTGCCTGCCTGTCACGCGGCGGGACCCAGTACTTC,CACLSRGGTQYF
TRBV7-2,TRBJ1-5,-,-,TGTGCCAGCAGCTACGGTGGCAATCAGCCCCAGAATTTT,CASSYGGNQPQNF
TRBV19,TRBJ2-7,-,TRBD2,TGTGCCAGTAGTATCAGGACTAGCTACGAGCAGTACTTC,CASSIRTSYEQYF
TRBV5-3,TRBJ2-1,few,-,TGTGCCAGAAACAATAGACTAGGGGAGCGCAGATCCTACAATGAGCAGTTCTTC,CARNNRLGERRSYNEQFF
TRBV6-2/TRBV6-3,TRBJ2-3,-,-,TGTGCCAGCAGTTACGATTCTTATACGCAGTATTTT,CASSYDSYTQYF
TRBV5-1,TRBJ2-1,once,TRBD1,TGCGCCAGCAGCTTGGCCATGCCGGGACAGGGGGCGAGGAATGAGCAGTTCTTC,CASSLAMPGQGARNEQFF
TRBV25-1,TRBJ2-2,-,-,TGTGCCAGCAGTGCCCCCCCCGGGTTGACGGACAACACCGGGGAGCTGTTTTTT,CASSAPPGLTDNTGELFF
TRBV14,TRBJ2-7,-,-,TGTGCCAGCAGCCAAGACCGCAGCAGGTACTCCTACGAGCAGTACTTC,CASSQDRSRYSYEQYF
TRBV11-3,TRBJ1-6,once,-,TGTGCCAGCAGCTTTCGATTACCGGAGGGGGATTCACCCCTCCACTTT,CASSFRLPEGDSPLHF
TRBV19,TRBJ2-2,-,-,TGTGCCAGTAGTACCGACACCTACACCGGGGAGCTGTTTTTT,CASSTDTYTGELFF
TRBV4-3,TRBJ2-1,-,TRBD2,TGCGCCAGCAGCCAGCACTCAGGTGGGCTAGCGGGAAGGGGAGAGCAGTTCTTC,CASSQHSGGLAGRGEQFF
TRBV19,TRBJ1-2,-,-,TGTGCCAGTAGTATGCAGGGGCGAAACTATGGCTACACCTTC,CASSMQGRNYGYTF
TRBV25-1,TRBJ1-3,-,-,TGTGCCAGCAGACTCGGGACAGGAAACACCATATATTTT,CASRLGTGNTIYF
TRBV24-1,TRBJ2-3,-,TRBD2,TGTGCCACCGGCTCAGCAGCGGGAGTAGATACGCAGTATTTT,CATGSAAGVDTQYF
TRBV10-1,TRBJ1-1,-,-,TGCGCCAGCAGTACTGGGACCGGTGAAGCTTTCTTT,CASSTGTGEAFF
TRBV6-5,TRBJ1-4,-,TRBD1,TGTGCCAGCAGCGAGACAGGGGCCCGGGAAAAACTGTTTTTT,CASSETGAREKLFF
TRBV6-2/TRBV6-3,TRBJ1-5,-,-,TGTGCCAGCAGTTACCGGGGGAGCAATCAGCCCCAGCATTTT,CASSYRGSNQPQHF
TRBV5-6,TRBJ2-2,-,-,TGTGCCAGCAGCAAGTCCCCCAAGCCGAACACCGGGGAGCTGTTTTTT,CASSKSPKPNTGELFF
TRBV6-5,TRBJ1-1,-,-,TGTGCCAGCAGTTACTCGGACAGACCGAACACTGAAGCTTTCTTT,CASSYSDRPNTEAFF
TRBV6-2/TRBV6-3,TRBJ2-7,-,-,TGTGCCAGCAGTTGGGGCGGGGGACATTACGAGCAGTACTTC,CASSWGGGHYEQYF
TRBV27,TRBJ2-5,-,-,TGTGCCAGCAGTTTATTGGGGGTACAGGGAGAGACCCAGTACTTC,CASSLLGVQGETQYF
TRBV5-8,TRBJ1-5,-,-,TGTGCCAGCAGGCCGGGGGTGCGGGGCGGACAGCCCCAGCATTTT,CASRPGVRGGQPQHF
TRBV9,TRBJ2-7,-,-,TGTGCCAGCAGCGTAGCTGAGGGGGGCTACGAGCAGTACTTC,CASSVAEGGYEQYF
TRBV20-1,TRBJ2-7,-,-,TGCAGTGCTAGTTCGGGCTACGAGCAGTACTTC,CSASSGYEQYF
TRBV19,TRBJ1-1,-,TRBD1,TGTGCCAGTAGTAGGCCAGGGGGCTACACTGAAGCTTTCTTT,CASSRPGGYTEAFF
TRBV19,TRBJ1-5,-,TRBD1,TGTGCCAGTAGTCCCCGGGGCAGGGGGCTGAGTCAGCCCCAGCATTTT,CASSPRGRGLSQPQHF
TRBV10-3,TRBJ2-2,-,-,TGTGCCATCAGTGATTCCGGGACACGCCCAGGGGAGCTGTTTTTT,CAISDSGTRPGELFF
TRBV18,TRBJ2-1,-,TRBD2,TGTGCCAGCTCACCACCCAACCTAGCGGGAAACAATGAGCAGTTCTTC,CASSPPNLAGNNEQFF
TRBV9,TRBJ1-1,-,-,TGTGCCAGCAGCGTGAACAACAGGAACACTGAAGCTTTCTTT,CASSVNNRNTEAFF
TRBV5-8,TRBJ2-7,-,-,TGTGCCAGCAGCCCGATAGCGAGCAGGGGAGGATGGCACTACGAGCAGTACTTC,CASSPIASRGGWHYEQYF
TRBV28,TRBJ2-5,-,TRBD1,TGTGCCAGCAGCTCCCCGGCAGGGGGCGGAGAGACCCAGTACTTC,CASSSPAGGGETQYF
TRBV12-3/TRBV12-4,TRBJ2-3,-,-,TGTGCCAGCAGCCTCGGCCCAAAAACGCAGTATTTT,CASSLGPKTQYF
TRBV12-3/TRBV12-4,TRBJ2-7,-,-,TGTTCCAGCAGCTCCGGGACCGTAGGAGAGCAGTACTTC,CSSSSGTVGEQYF
TRBV6-4,TRBJ2-2,-,TRBD2,TGTGCCAGCGGTCGATCCGGGACTAGCGGCCTGAACACCGGGGAGCTGTTTTTT,CASGRSGTSGLNTGELFF
TRBV9,TRBJ2-1,-,-,TGTGCCAGCAGCCCACCAAGCCGGCCATCGATGGAGCAGTTCTTC,CASSPPSRPSMEQFF
TRBV5-1,TRBJ2-7,once,TRBD2,TGCGCCAGCAGCTTTTCCCCAGCGGGAGAAAGTGAGCAGTACTTC,CASSFSPAGESEQYF